This entry lists 18 T cell receptor beta chains sequenced from one sample in a study of T cell responses to AZD1222 COVID-19 vaccine. TCRdb's table, derived via immunoSEQ multiplex PCR, lists solely in-frame clones and lacks some. The sample lists 150,000 or so clones, 90% to 95% occurring once. The sequencing here drew on peripheral blood, taken on day 0 of AZD1222 vaccination. The source is an adult in good health.

The rearrangement uses TRBV5-4 and TRBJ2-1, with TRBD1 as a possible D gene (6 bases). This CDR3 region has 15 residues. V was clipped by 3 bases and J by 5 bases, with 15 bases between them. Germline V gives CDR1 SGHNT, CDR2 YYREEE (reference sequence). CDR3 sequence: CASSSKDGQNNEQFF. Here the CDR3 DNA reads TGTGCCAGCAGCTCCAAAGACGGACAGAACAATGAGCAGTTCTTC.

V and J are TRBV29-1 and TRBJ2-7, with 7 positions matching TRBD1. This CDR3 has 13 amino acids. The germline gives CDR1 SQVTM, CDR2 ANQGSEA. J gave up 3 bases and V 6 bases, and 8 bases lay outside the gene matches. CDR3 protein: CSVRRDSSYEQYF. As DNA, the CDR3 is TGCAGCGTCCGTAGGGACAGCAGCTACGAGCAGTACTTC.

The chain is built from TRBV30 and TRBJ1-1; 7 nucleotides agree with TRBD1. V shed 5 bases, J shed 6 bases, and the junction held 9 bases outside the gene matches. Germline assignment: CDR1 GTSNPN and CDR2 SVGIG (reference sequence). The CDR3 runs to 13 residues. This CDR3 is CAWENRGLSEAFF. The CDR3 DNA reads TGTGCCTGGGAGAACAGGGGTTTGTCTGAAGCTTTCTTT.

The chain recombines TRBV3-1 (or the pseudogene TRBV3-2) with TRBJ2-5; D is perhaps TRBD2 (6 bases). V was trimmed by 5 bases and J by 0 bases, leaving 13 bases between them. The CDR3 runs 15 residues. Per the germline V gene, CDR1 is LGHDT and CDR2 is YNNKEL (reference sequence). In DNA form, the CDR3 reads TGTGCCAGCAGCTCTCCTCTAGCGTACCAAGAGACCCAGTACTTC. Translated: CASSSPLAYQETQYF.

The J gene is TRBJ2-1, the V gene TRBV13; 9 bases are shared with TRBD1. The CDR3 runs 15 residues. Germline trimming cut 5 bases from V and 1 base from J; bases unmatched to any gene: 3. CDR1 is PRHDT, CDR2 FYEKMQ, per germline (reference sequence). Here the CDR3 reads CASSETGGSYNEQFF. CDR3 coding DNA: TGTGCCAGCAGCGAGACAGGGGGATCCTACAATGAGCAGTTCTTC.

The chain links TRBV11-3 to TRBJ2-1; TRBD2 might be the D (5 bases). Germline values: CDR1 SGHNT, CDR2 YENEEA. The CDR3 is 15 residues long. The V end was cut by 3 bases, the J end by 4 bases, with 13 bases between. This CDR3 reads CASSFLTSMYNEQFF. The CDR3 bases are TGTGCCAGCAGCTTCCTTACTAGTATGTACAATGAGCAGTTCTTC.

This clone was seen a single time. This chain links TRBV7-9 with TRBJ1-2; D is unresolved. The CDR3 sequence is 16 residues long. The V gene's germline CDR1 is SEHNR and CDR2 FQNEAQ (reference sequence). Trimming took off 1 base at V and 4 bases at J, with 16 bases between the two ends. The CDR3: CASSLGARAPIYGYTF. DNA for the CDR3: TGTGCCAGCAGCTTAGGGGCCAGAGCACCCATCTATGGCTACACCTTC.

The chain combines TRBV4-2 with TRBJ1-3; the match to TRBD1 covers 7 bases. Germline lookup yields CDR1 LGHNA and CDR2 YNFKEQ. The CDR3 contains 15 residues. V lost 2 bases, J lost 2 bases, and 3 bases stayed unmatched. CDR3 nucleotide sequence: TGTGCCAGCAGCCAACCCGACAGGGCTGGAAACACCATATATTTT. It specifies CASSQPDRAGNTIYF.

V gene TRBV18 combines with J gene TRBJ1-1; D ambiguous. Germline V gives CDR1 KGHSH, CDR2 LQKENI. The CDR3 has 15 residues. Trimming took off 1 base at V and 1 base at J, with 10 bases between the two ends. CDR3 sequence: CASSPRGPTNTEAFF. As DNA, the CDR3 is TGTGCCAGCTCACCACGAGGGCCAACGAACACTGAAGCTTTCTTT.

This chain connects TRBV6-5 to TRBJ2-5; D is possibly TRBD2 (7 bases). CDR1 is MNHEY, CDR2 SVGAGI, per germline. Trimming stripped 6 bases from V and 3 bases from J, with 11 bases between. The CDR3 has 13 residues. CDR3 protein: CASRGGAKETQYF. The CDR3 DNA follows: TGTGCCAGCAGGGGGGGGGCAAAAGAGACCCAGTACTTC.

The chain recombines TRBV11-2 with TRBJ2-1, with 10 positions matching TRBD2. Unmatched junction bases numbered 4, after V lost 4 bases and J lost 4 bases. This CDR3 spans 15 amino acids. In germline, CDR1 is SGHAT, CDR2 FQNNGV. CDR3: CASSSLAGVYNEQFF. CDR3 nucleotides: TGTGCCAGCAGCTCGCTAGCGGGGGTGTACAATGAGCAGTTCTTC.

The J gene is TRBJ1-1, the V gene TRBV4-1; 9 bases are shared with TRBD1. With V trimmed by 4 bases and J by 0 bases, 6 bases remained unmatched. Germline CDR1 MGHRA, CDR2 YSYEKL. The CDR3 contains 16 residues. The CDR3 bases are TGCGCCAGCAGCCCGGGACAGGGACCCCTGAACACTGAAGCTTTCTTT. It codes for CASSPGQGPLNTEAFF.

The chain uses TRBV5-6 and TRBJ2-7; unclear D gene. Germline CDR1 and CDR2: SGHDT and YYEEEE. Trimming removed 0 bases at V and 3 bases at J, with 16 bases between. CDR3 size: 16 residues. The CDR3, as DNA: TGTGCCAGCAGCTTGGTTGATGTGGAATGGGACTACGAGCAGTACTTC. This encodes CASSLVDVEWDYEQYF.

The chain joins TRBV30 to TRBJ1-1; 8 bases fit TRBD1. Per germline, CDR1 GTSNPN and CDR2 SVGIG (reference sequence). J lost 2 bases, V lost 5 bases, and 1 base had no gene match. The CDR3 runs to 12 residues. CDR3 DNA sequence: TGTGCCTGGGACAGGGGAAACACTGAAGCTTTCTTT. It yields the protein CAWDRGNTEAFF.

This clone was counted a single time. The gene calls are TRBV6-5 and TRBJ2-5; perhaps TRBD1 as D (5 bases). Germline CDR1 is MNHEY and CDR2 is SVGAGI. V lost 6 bases and J lost 5, with 10 bases in between. The CDR3 totals 12 residues. The CDR3 loop is CASSHPGETQYF. The CDR3 DNA is TGTGCCAGCAGCCACCCAGGGGAGACCCAGTACTTC.

The table lists this clone with a count of one. This chain uses TRBV24-1 with TRBJ1-1; unclear D gene. CDR3 size: 13 residues. V was cut by 7 bases and J by 4 bases, with 12 bases left in between. Germline V gives CDR1 KGHDR, CDR2 SFDVKD. The CDR3 reads CATRGSVSTEAFF. The CDR3 DNA sequence: TGTGCCACCAGGGGGAGCGTTTCCACTGAAGCTTTCTTT.

This clone was observed a single time. The rearrangement joins TRBV18 to TRBJ2-1; TRBD1 agrees at 11 bases. This CDR3 is 14 amino acids long. V lost 5 bases and J lost 6; bases outside the gene matches: 3. CDR1 is KGHSH and CDR2 is LQKENI in the germline V gene. CDR3 coding DNA: TGTGCCAGCTCAGTGGACAGGGGGCGCAATGAGCAGTTCTTC. Its protein is CASSVDRGRNEQFF.

The chain employs TRBV4-1 and TRBJ1-6, with 7 bases fitting TRBD1. The CDR3 has 17 amino acids. Germline lookup yields CDR1 MGHRA and CDR2 YSYEKL. The trim removed 4 bases at V and 5 bases at J, leaving 11 bases unmatched. The CDR3 sequence: CASSPLPGQLNNSPLHF. DNA of the CDR3: TGCGCCAGCAGCCCCCTTCCGGGACAGCTTAATAATTCACCCCTCCACTTT.